The clone carrying this T cell receptor (beta chain) has ten or more counts. The sample originates from a study of lung T cells in sarcoidosis with Löfgren's syndrome. MiXCR, run by TCRdb on the reads, gives a single entry per CDR3 protein. The repertoire holds around 9,600 distinct CDR3 sequences, with about 20% as singletons. What was sequenced was CD4+ T cells from bronchoalveolar lavage. This clonotype was sampled from a human donor with sarcoidosis (Löfgren's syndrome or another form), or a control subject (not recorded which).

In nucleotides, the CDR3 is TGTGCCAGCAGTCCCGGACTAGCGAGCACAGATACGCAGTATTTT. Translation gives CASSPGLASTDTQYF. The gene calls are TRBV6-4 and TRBJ2-3; 9 nucleotides agree with TRBD2. The J segment lost 0 bases and the V segment lost 5 bases, leaving 3 bases of the junction unmatched. CDR3 length equals 15 residues. CDR1 and CDR2 from the germline V gene are MRHNA and SNTAGT.